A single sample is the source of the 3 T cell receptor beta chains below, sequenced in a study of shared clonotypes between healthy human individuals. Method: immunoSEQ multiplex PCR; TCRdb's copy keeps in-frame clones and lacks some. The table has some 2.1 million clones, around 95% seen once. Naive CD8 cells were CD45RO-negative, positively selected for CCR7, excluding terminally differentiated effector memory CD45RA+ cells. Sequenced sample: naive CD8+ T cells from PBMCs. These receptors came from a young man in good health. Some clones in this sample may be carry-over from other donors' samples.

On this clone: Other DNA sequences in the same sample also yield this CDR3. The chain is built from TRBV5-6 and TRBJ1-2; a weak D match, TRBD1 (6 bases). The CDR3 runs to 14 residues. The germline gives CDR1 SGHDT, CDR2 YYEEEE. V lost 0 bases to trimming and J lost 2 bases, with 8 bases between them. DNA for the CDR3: TGTGCCAGCAGCTTGGGGCAGGGGAACTATGGCTACACCTTC. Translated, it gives CASSLGQGNYGYTF.

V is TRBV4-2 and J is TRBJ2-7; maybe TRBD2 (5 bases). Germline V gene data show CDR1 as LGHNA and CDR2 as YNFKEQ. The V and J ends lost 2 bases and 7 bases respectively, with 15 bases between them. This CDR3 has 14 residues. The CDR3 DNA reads TGTGCCAGCAGCCAACCCGGGAACTCTAGGGAGCAGTACTTC. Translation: CASSQPGNSREQYF.

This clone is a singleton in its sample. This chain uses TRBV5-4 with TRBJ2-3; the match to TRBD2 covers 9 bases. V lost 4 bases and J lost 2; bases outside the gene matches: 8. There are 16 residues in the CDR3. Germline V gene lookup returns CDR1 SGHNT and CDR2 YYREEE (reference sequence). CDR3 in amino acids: CASSGALAGSTDTQYF. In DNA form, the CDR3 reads TGTGCCAGCAGCGGAGCGCTAGCGGGGTCCACAGATACGCAGTATTTT.